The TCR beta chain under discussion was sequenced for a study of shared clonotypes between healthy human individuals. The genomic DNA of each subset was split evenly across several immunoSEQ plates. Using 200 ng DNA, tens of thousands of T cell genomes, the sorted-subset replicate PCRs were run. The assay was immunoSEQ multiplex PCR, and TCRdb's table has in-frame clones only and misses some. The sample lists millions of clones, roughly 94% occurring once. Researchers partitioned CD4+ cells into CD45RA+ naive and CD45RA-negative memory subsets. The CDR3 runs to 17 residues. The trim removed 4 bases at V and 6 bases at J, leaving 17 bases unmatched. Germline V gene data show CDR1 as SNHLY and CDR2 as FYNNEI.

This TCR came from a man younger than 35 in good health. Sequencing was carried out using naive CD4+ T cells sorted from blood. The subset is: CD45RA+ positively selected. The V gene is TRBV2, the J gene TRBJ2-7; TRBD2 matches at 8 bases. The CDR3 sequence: CASSVGLGDPGVGEQYF. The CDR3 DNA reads TGTGCCAGCAGTGTGGGACTAGGCGACCCTGGCGTTGGCGAGCAGTACTTC.